These 23 T cell receptor beta chains share one sample of origin, sequenced in a study of blood T cell repertoires in COVID-19 (TCRdb year 2020). Libraries were made using the immunoSEQ multiplex PCR assay. TCRdb carries this immuneACCESS record with in-frame sequences only. Its versions omit some clonotypes, under half of them owing to an unresolved V gene in the studies checked, with the rest unexplained. The sample table lists 200,000 or so clones, more than 75% of them with a count of one. The top ten clonotypes cover around 7% of the sample. The source material was PBMCs or T cells enriched from blood (not recorded which). These receptors were obtained from a man younger than 45 in a cohort exposed to, infected with or recovered from COVID-19 (not recorded which).

This clone was picked up one time. The rearrangement joins TRBV7-2 to TRBJ1-1; D perhaps matches TRBD1 (5 bases). V lost 4 bases and J 1 base, leaving 13 bases between the germline ends. Germline assignment: CDR1 SGHTA and CDR2 FQGNSA. This CDR3 has 15 residues. The chain's CDR3 is CASSSSVDTNTEAFF. The CDR3 DNA follows: TGTGCCAGCAGCTCCAGTGTGGACACGAACACTGAAGCTTTCTTT.

The V gene is TRBV24-1, the J gene TRBJ2-5; D uncertain. Germline lookup yields CDR1 KGHDR and CDR2 SFDVKD. This CDR3 is built from 13 residues. V lost 3 bases, J lost 5 bases, and 9 bases lay in between. The CDR3 loop reads CATSDLFVETQYF. The CDR3 coding sequence is TGTGCCACCAGTGATCTCTTTGTGGAGACCCAGTACTTC.

V is TRBV7-9 and J is TRBJ1-4; a possible D gene is TRBD1 (6 bases). The germline V gene encodes CDR1 SEHNR and CDR2 FQNEAQ (reference sequence). V lost 4 bases and J lost 0, with 21 bases in between. This CDR3 spans 19 amino acids. The CDR3 region is CASSSLGQPTWATNEKLFF. The CDR3 DNA reads TGTGCCAGCAGCTCCCTCGGACAGCCTACCTGGGCAACTAATGAAAAACTGTTTTTT. The whole variable domain, remainder taken from reference TRBV7-9 and TRBJ1-4, is DTGVSQNPRHKITKRGQNVTFRCDPISEHNRLYWYRQTLGQGPEFLTYFQNEAQLEKSRLLSDRFSAERPKGSFSTLEIQRTEQGDSAMYLCASSSLGQPTWATNEKLFFGSGTQLSVL.

The J gene is TRBJ2-7, the V gene TRBV7-2; D is unclear. Germline V gene data show CDR1 as SGHTA and CDR2 as FQGNSA. CDR3 length: 15 amino acids. V shed 6 bases and J shed 4 bases, with 19 bases lying between them. Here the CDR3 reads CASSSLEAAGYEQYF. Written as DNA, the CDR3 is TGTGCCAGCAGTTCTCTCGAGGCTGCCGGTTACGAGCAGTACTTC.

V usage is TRBV21-1 and J usage is TRBJ2-1; TRBD1 was called by the table and not checked on the DNA. TRBV21-1 is given as a pseudogene. The CDR3 length is 13 residues. The CDR3 sequence is CASSESWGREQFF. For the CDR3, the DNA is TGTGCCAGCAGCGAAAGCTGGGGGCGGGAGCAGTTCTTC.

The J gene is TRBJ2-5, the V gene TRBV13; TRBD2 is a possible D gene (6 bases). Germline CDR1 reads PRHDT; CDR2 reads FYEKMQ (reference sequence). The length of the CDR3 is 13 residues. Trimming removed 3 bases from V and 5 bases from J, with 10 bases in between. The CDR3 here is CASSFGGFETQYF. CDR3 nucleotides: TGTGCCAGCAGCTTTGGGGGGTTTGAGACCCAGTACTTC. The variable domain in full, with the rest retrieved from reference TRBV13 and TRBJ2-5, is AAGVIQSPRHLIKEKRETATLKCYPIPRHDTVYWYQQGPGQDPQFLISFYEKMQSDKGSIPDRFSAQQFSDYHSELNMSSLELGDSALYFCASSFGGFETQYFGPGTRLLVL.

The chain couples TRBV10-3 to TRBJ2-7, with 12 bases aligning to TRBD2. This CDR3 has 12 amino acids. The germline gives CDR1 ENHRY, CDR2 SYGVKD. V trimming: 10 bases; J trimming: 11 bases; junction bases outside the gene matches: 9. CDR3 coding DNA: TGTGCCACCGGACTAGCGGGGAATACGGAGTACTTC. Translating it yields CATGLAGNTEYF.

The V and J genes are TRBV15 and TRBJ2-3; the match to TRBD2 covers 8 bases. Germline CDR1 LNHNV, CDR2 YYDKDF (reference sequence). CDR3 length: 16 amino acids. V was clipped by 1 base and J by 4 bases; unmatched bases: 7. The CDR3 protein is CATSRGGTGGADTQYF. DNA of the CDR3: TGTGCCACCAGCAGAGGCGGAACGGGGGGGGCAGATACGCAGTATTTT.

This clone came up once. The chain is built from TRBV29-1 and TRBJ1-1, with TRBD1 matching 11 bases. The CDR3 is 13 amino acids. The germline CDR1 and CDR2 sequences are SQVTM and ANQGSEA. V lost 6 bases and J lost 4; bases outside the gene matches: 4. The CDR3 reads CSVGQGASTEAFF. As DNA, the CDR3 is TGCAGCGTCGGACAGGGGGCTAGCACTGAAGCTTTCTTT.

The rearrangement links TRBV27 to TRBJ1-2, with D possibly TRBD1 on 5 matching bases. Trimming removed 5 bases at V and 4 bases at J, with 14 bases between. There are 14 residues in the CDR3. Germline V CDR1 and CDR2: MNHEY, SMNVEV (reference sequence). CDR3 nucleotide sequence: TGTGCCAGCAGTCCCTGGGGCGACTTCTATGGCTACACCTTC. As protein: CASSPWGDFYGYTF.

CDR3 DNA: TGTGCCAGCAGTTTTAAGGGGTCCTATAATTCACCCCTCCACTTT. Residues: CASSFKGSYNSPLHF. The chain employs TRBV28 and TRBJ1-6; tentatively, D is TRBD1 (5 bases). Germline V lookup: CDR1 MDHEN, CDR2 SYDVKM. Trimming cost V 3 bases and J 1 base, with 7 bases left between them. CDR3 length equals 15 residues.

The V gene is TRBV4-1, the J gene TRBJ2-2; TRBD1 might be the D (5 bases). Per germline, CDR1 MGHRA and CDR2 YSYEKL. V gave up 4 bases and J gave up 6 bases, with 12 bases separating them. The CDR3 totals 14 residues. CDR3 residues: CASSPRQGSGELFF. CDR3 sequence (DNA): TGCGCCAGCAGCCCACGCCAGGGATCCGGGGAGCTGTTTTTT.

The chain employs TRBV11-3 and TRBJ2-1; TRBD2 aligns across 9 bases. The CDR3 has 17 residues. Germline CDR1 SGHNT, CDR2 YENEEA. With V trimmed by 0 bases and J by 9 bases, 12 bases remained unmatched. The CDR3 sequence: CASSLDSRASGKGEQFF. DNA for the CDR3: TGTGCCAGCAGCTTAGATAGTAGGGCTAGCGGGAAAGGTGAGCAGTTCTTC.

The genes are TRBV18 and TRBJ1-3; TRBD1 matches at 7 bases. The CDR3 sequence is 16 residues long. V lost 4 bases, J lost 0 bases, and 6 bases stayed unmatched. Per germline, CDR1 KGHSH and CDR2 LQKENI. CDR3 in amino acids: CASSRSGTASGNTIYF. Here the CDR3 DNA reads TGTGCCAGCTCACGGTCCGGGACAGCCTCTGGAAACACCATATATTTT.

This sequence joins TRBV5-1 and TRBJ2-7, with 14 positions matching TRBD2. Germline CDR1 is SGHRS and CDR2 is YFSETQ. J lost 2 bases, V lost 0 bases, and 10 bases had no gene match. The CDR3 runs 19 residues. The CDR3 DNA follows: TGCGCCAGCAGCTTGGTGAACAGGGGGACTAGCGGGAGCACCTACGAGCAGTACTTC. The encoded protein is CASSLVNRGTSGSTYEQYF.

The table lists this clone with a count of one. The rearrangement uses TRBV5-6 and TRBJ1-6; D gene unclear. Germline V gene data show CDR1 as SGHDT and CDR2 as YYEEEE. The CDR3 runs to 13 residues. Trimming cost V 2 bases and J 10 bases, with 10 bases left between them. This CDR3 is CASSFILGSPLHF. As DNA, the CDR3 is TGTGCCAGCAGCTTCATTCTGGGCTCACCCCTCCACTTT.

The chain employs TRBV5-6 and TRBJ2-7; TRBD1 matches 9 bases. Per germline, CDR1 SGHDT and CDR2 YYEEEE. V lost 2 bases, J lost 2 bases, and 11 bases stayed unmatched. CDR3 length equals 17 residues. CDR3 loop: CASSFSPGTGFTYEQYF. The CDR3 DNA reads TGTGCCAGCAGCTTCTCCCCCGGGACAGGGTTCACCTACGAGCAGTACTTC.

The V gene is TRBV9, the J gene TRBJ1-4; perhaps TRBD1 as D (6 bases). The CDR3 runs 15 residues. Trimming took off 0 bases at V and 7 bases at J, with 13 bases between the two ends. Germline loops: CDR1 SGDLS, CDR2 YYNGEE. CDR3 protein: CASSVGVGASEKLFF. CDR3 DNA sequence: TGTGCCAGCAGCGTAGGTGTGGGGGCAAGTGAAAAACTGTTTTTT. The full variable domain, its missing parts supplied by reference TRBV9 and TRBJ1-4, is DSGVTQTPKHLITATGQRVTLRCSPRSGDLSVYWYQQSLDQGLQFLIQYYNGEERAKGNILERFSAQQFPDLHSELNLSSLELGDSALYFCASSVGVGASEKLFFGSGTQLSVL.

The rearrangement uses TRBV6-5 and TRBJ1-5; the D gene is possibly TRBD1 (6 bases). The CDR3 extends over 15 amino acids. V gave up 6 bases and J gave up 0 bases, with 12 bases separating them. Per germline, CDR1 MNHEY and CDR2 SVGAGI. The CDR3 DNA reads as TGTGCCAGCAGCGGGGGGACAAGTAGCAATCAGCCCCAGCATTTT. Encoded protein: CASSGGTSSNQPQHF.

The chain joins TRBV7-9 to TRBJ2-2, with 14 nucleotides matching TRBD2. V lost 6 bases and J lost 3; bases outside the gene matches: 6. Germline assignment: CDR1 SEHNR and CDR2 FQNEAQ (reference sequence). The CDR3 has 17 residues. The CDR3 coding sequence is TGTGCCAGCAGGGGGACTAGCGGGAGAAGTCACACCGGGGAGCTGTTTTTT. Translating gives CASRGTSGRSHTGELFF.

The rearrangement uses TRBV28 and TRBJ2-7; maybe TRBD1 (5 bases). V was trimmed by 7 bases and J by 3 bases, leaving 19 bases between them. The CDR3 covers 15 residues. CDR1 and CDR2 from the germline V gene are MDHEN and SYDVKM. CDR3 in amino acids: CASNPEGAVFYEQYF. CDR3 in DNA: TGTGCCAGCAACCCCGAAGGGGCAGTGTTCTACGAGCAGTACTTC.

This chain links TRBV4-1 with TRBJ1-5; D is perhaps TRBD1 (5 bases). With 4 bases removed from V and 1 base from J, the gap between germline ends came to 14 bases. Germline V gives CDR1 MGHRA, CDR2 YSYEKL. This CDR3 contains 16 residues. CDR3 region: CASSPWWGDSNQPQHF. The CDR3, as DNA: TGCGCCAGCAGCCCTTGGTGGGGGGACAGCAATCAGCCCCAGCATTTT.

The gene calls are TRBV27 and TRBJ1-4, with D tentatively TRBD1 (5 bases). Germline values: CDR1 MNHEY, CDR2 SMNVEV (reference sequence). This CDR3 spans 16 amino acids. Between the trimmed V and J ends, which lost 6 bases and 4 bases, there was a span of 18 bases. CDR3 nucleotides: TGTGCCAGCAGCCTGAAGTGGGGACTGCTTAATGAAAAACTGTTTTTT. This codes for CASSLKWGLLNEKLFF.